The T cell receptor (beta chain) described here comes from a study of T cell responses to AZD1222 COVID-19 vaccine. General study results and limits: Clonal diversity was possibly underestimated, and the donors were mostly white British, with more females.

This CDR3 contains 14 residues. Trimming shortened V by 2 bases and J by 0 bases, and 6 bases separated the two germline ends. From germline, CDR1 is SGHTA and CDR2 FQGNSA. About this clone itself: Its antigen is still unknown.

TCRdb's copy holds only in-frame clones and misses some; the assay was immunoSEQ multiplex PCR. The sample consists of fewer than 120,000 clones, 87% of them appearing once. The chain carries TRBV7-2 and TRBJ2-3; no reliable D call. This sequence was found in an adult in good health. The source material was peripheral blood, sampled on day 0 of AZD1222 vaccination. The CDR3 sequence: CASSLMGSTDTQYF. CDR3 nucleotides: TGTGCCAGCAGCTTAATGGGAAGCACAGATACGCAGTATTTT.